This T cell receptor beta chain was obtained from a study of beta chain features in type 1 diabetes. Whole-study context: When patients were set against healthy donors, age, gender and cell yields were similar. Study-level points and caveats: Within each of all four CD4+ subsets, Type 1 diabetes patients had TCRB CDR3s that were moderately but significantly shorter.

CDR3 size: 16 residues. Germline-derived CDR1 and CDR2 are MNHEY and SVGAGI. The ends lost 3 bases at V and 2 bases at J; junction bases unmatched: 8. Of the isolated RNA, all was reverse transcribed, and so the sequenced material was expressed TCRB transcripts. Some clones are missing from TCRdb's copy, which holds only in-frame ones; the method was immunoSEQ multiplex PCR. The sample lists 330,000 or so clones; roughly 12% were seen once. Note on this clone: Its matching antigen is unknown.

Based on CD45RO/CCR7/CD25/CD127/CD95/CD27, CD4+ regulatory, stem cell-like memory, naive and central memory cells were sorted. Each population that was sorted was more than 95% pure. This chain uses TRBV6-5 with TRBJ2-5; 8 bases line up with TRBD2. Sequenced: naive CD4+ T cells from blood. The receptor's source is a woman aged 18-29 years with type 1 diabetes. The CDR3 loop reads CASSYQRGTIQETQYF. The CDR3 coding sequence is TGTGCCAGCAGTTATCAGCGGGGGACTATACAAGAGACCCAGTACTTC.